This T cell receptor beta chain was found in a study of blood T cell repertoires in COVID-19. In the study overall: Both acute and convalescent COVID-19 samples were obtained from the United States, Italy and Spain. In each case, the material was cDNA or gDNA derived from T cells, B-cell-depleted T cells, or PBMCs.

In the authors' methods: Researchers report that nucleated cell counts were estimated from reference gene primer amplification. The method was immunoSEQ multiplex PCR; TCRdb's version includes in-frame clones alone and lacks a portion of them. The V and J calls and the clone size are those of that table, but D and trimming were determined from the DNA. The repertoire holds approximately 240,000 clones, with roughly 80% as singletons. The sample consisted of peripheral blood. This receptor was taken from a woman aged 55-69 years who had recovered from COVID-19.

CDR3 loop: CSVDRGENTEAFF. The CDR3 nucleotides read TGCAGCGTAGACAGGGGCGAGAACACTGAAGCTTTCTTT. The chain has TRBV29-1 and TRBJ1-1; 8 nucleotides align to TRBD1. Germline loops: CDR1 SQVTM, CDR2 ANQGSEA. CDR3 size: 13 residues. The V gene end was trimmed by 6 bases and the J gene end by 1 base; junction bases not matched to a gene: 4. The complete variable domain, with remaining parts taken from reference TRBV29-1 and TRBJ1-1, reads SAVISQKPSRDICQRGTSLTIQCQVDSQVTMMFWYRQQPGQSLTLIATANQGSEATYESGFVIDKFPISRPNLTFSTLTVSNMSPEDSSIYLCSVDRGENTEAFFGQGTRLTVV.